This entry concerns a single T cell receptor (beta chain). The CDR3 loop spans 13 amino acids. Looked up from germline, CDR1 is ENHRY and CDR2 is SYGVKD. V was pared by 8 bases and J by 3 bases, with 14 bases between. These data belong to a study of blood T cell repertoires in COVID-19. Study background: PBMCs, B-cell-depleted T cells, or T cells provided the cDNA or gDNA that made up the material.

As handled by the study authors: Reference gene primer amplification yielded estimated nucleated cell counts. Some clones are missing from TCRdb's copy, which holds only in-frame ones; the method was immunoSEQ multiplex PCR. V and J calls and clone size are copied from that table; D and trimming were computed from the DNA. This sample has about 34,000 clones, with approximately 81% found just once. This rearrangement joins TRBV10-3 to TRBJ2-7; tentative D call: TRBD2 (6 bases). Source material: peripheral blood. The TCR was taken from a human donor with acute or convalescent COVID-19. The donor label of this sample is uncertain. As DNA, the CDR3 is TGTGCCATCCGGGACTCCCAGGGCTACGAGCAGTACTTC. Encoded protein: CAIRDSQGYEQYF.